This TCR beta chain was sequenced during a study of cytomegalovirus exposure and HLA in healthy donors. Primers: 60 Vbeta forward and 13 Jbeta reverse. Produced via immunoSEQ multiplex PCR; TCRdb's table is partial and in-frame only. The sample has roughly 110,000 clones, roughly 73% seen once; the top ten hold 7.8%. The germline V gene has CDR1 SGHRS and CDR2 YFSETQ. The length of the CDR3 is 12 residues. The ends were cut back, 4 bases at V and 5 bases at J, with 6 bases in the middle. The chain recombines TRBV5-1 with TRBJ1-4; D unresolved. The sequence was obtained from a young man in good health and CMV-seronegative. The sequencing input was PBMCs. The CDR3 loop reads CASSRENEKLFF. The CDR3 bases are TGCGCCAGCAGCAGAGAAAATGAAAAACTGTTTTTT.